This T cell receptor (beta chain) was found in a study of blood T cell repertoires in COVID-19. Study background: The origin of the acute and convalescent COVID-19 samples was the United States, Italy and Spain. Sample material is recorded as cDNA or gDNA derived from T cells, B-cell-depleted T cells, or PBMCs.

In the source study's methods: Reference gene primers were amplified, and this amplification served to estimate nucleated cell counts. Produced via immunoSEQ multiplex PCR; TCRdb's table is partial and in-frame only. The V and J calls and the clone size are those of that table, but D and trimming were determined from the DNA. This sample has more than 85,000 clones, with about 87% found just once. Germline CDR1 and CDR2: KGHDR and SFDVKD. The CDR3 has 19 amino acids. Trimming took 3 bases from V and 2 from J; bases not matched to a gene: 15. Sequences were obtained from peripheral blood. The source of this sequence is a man aged 45-65 years with active or convalescent COVID-19. This chain joins TRBV24-1 and TRBJ2-5; 9 bases align to TRBD2. The CDR3 spells CATSDPSGAGGPQQETQYF. For the CDR3, the DNA is TGTGCCACCAGTGATCCGAGTGGGGCGGGGGGGCCCCAGCAAGAGACCCAGTACTTC.